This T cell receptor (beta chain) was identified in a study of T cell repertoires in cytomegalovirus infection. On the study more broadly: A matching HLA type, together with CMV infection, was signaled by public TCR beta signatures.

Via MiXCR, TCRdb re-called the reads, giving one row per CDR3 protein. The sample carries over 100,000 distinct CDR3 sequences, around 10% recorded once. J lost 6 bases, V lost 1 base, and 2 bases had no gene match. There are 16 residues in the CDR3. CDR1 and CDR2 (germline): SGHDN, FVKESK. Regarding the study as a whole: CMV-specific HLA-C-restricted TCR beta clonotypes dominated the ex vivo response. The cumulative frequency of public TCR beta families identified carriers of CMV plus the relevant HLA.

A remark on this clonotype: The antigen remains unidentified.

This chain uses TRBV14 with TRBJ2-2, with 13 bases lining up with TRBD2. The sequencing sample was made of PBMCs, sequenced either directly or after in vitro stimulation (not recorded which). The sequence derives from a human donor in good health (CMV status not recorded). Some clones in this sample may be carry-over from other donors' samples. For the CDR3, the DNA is TGTGCCAGCAGCCAAGGGACTAGCGGGAGCCCCGGGGAGCTGTTTTTT. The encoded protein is CASSQGTSGSPGELFF.